A single sample gave rise to the 27 T cell receptor beta chains below, sequenced in a study of regulatory T cells in long-lasting Graves disease. According to the study, TCR beta libraries were built with iRepertoire HTBI primers and CDR3-region Arm-PCR. TCRdb analysed the multiplex PCR reads with MiXCR anew, one entry per CDR3 protein. The sample yields about 440,000 distinct CDR3 sequences, 14% to 15% seen once. The time point is: newly diagnosed GD, antithyroid drugs for less than 3 months. With RNA extracted from PBMCs as input, the TCR library was made. The data were also submitted as part of a second study, on T cells in Graves' hyperthyroidism and ophthalmopathy.

The source was peripheral blood mononuclear cells (PBMCs), collected at new diagnosis, from a patient treated with antithyroid drugs. These receptors came from a woman aged 25 to 39 with Graves disease.

In its sample, this clonotype was seen many times. One end of the junction is discordant with germline, which a read error may explain. The V call is TRBV18, the J call TRBJ1-1, with TRBD1 identical over 7 bases. The CDR3 is 14 amino acids. Germline V gene sequence: CDR1 KGHSH, CDR2 LQKENI. This CDR3 reads CASSPQGRHTEAFF. The CDR3 DNA is TGTGCCAGCTCTCCACAGGGGCGTCACACTGAAGCTTTCTTT.

The V and J genes are TRBV20-1 and TRBJ2-3; 10 bases align to TRBD2. Germline V gene data show CDR1 as DFQATT and CDR2 as SNEGSKA (reference sequence). This CDR3 has 15 residues. V dropped 3 bases and J dropped 4; count of bases not matched to a gene: 7. The CDR3 loop is CSASSVSGRADTQYF. CDR3 nucleotides: TGCAGTGCTAGCTCCGTGAGCGGGAGGGCAGATACGCAGTATTTT.

The table lists this clonotype with many counts. V usage is TRBV7-9 and J usage is TRBJ2-2; D is uncertain. Germline V gene sequence: CDR1 SEHNR, CDR2 FQNEAQ (reference sequence). The CDR3 covers 14 residues. V was clipped by 11 bases and J by 3 bases, with 16 bases between them. CDR3 sequence reads: CAQRPQADTGELFF. Written as DNA, the CDR3 is TGTGCCCAAAGGCCGCAGGCAGACACCGGGGAGCTGTTTTTT.

The count of this clonotype is one. The CDR3 loop is CASSIGQGSPRDTQYF. CDR3 sequence (DNA): TGTGCCAGTAGTATAGGTCAGGGTTCCCCCCGGGATACGCAGTATTTT. This rearrangement joins TRBV19 to TRBJ2-3; D perhaps matches TRBD1 (5 bases). Germline V gene sequence: CDR1 LNHDA, CDR2 SQIVND (reference sequence). The CDR3 spans 16 residues. With 1 base removed from V and 6 bases from J, the gap between germline ends came to 17 bases.

This clonotype was found many times. For the CDR3, the DNA is TGTGCCAGCTCACCGTCGAACAGGGAGACTAGAATCAATGAGCAGTTCTTC. Translated: CASSPSNRETRINEQFF. The chain uses TRBV18 and TRBJ2-1; the D call may be TRBD1 or TRBD2 (6 bases each). Germline values: CDR1 KGHSH, CDR2 LQKENI. V was cut by 3 bases and J by 6 bases, with 21 bases left in between. The CDR3 runs 17 residues.

This chain uses TRBV4-2 with TRBJ1-1; D gene uncertain. The V gene lost 2 bases and the J gene lost 0 bases, with 16 bases spanning the gap. Germline CDR1 and CDR2: LGHNA and YNFKEQ. The CDR3 contains 17 residues. CDR3 loop: CASSQLPRVSLNTEAFF. As DNA, the CDR3 is TGTGCCAGCAGCCAACTCCCGAGGGTGTCCTTGAACACTGAAGCTTTCTTT.

In its sample, this clonotype was seen many times. The gene calls are TRBV11-3 and TRBJ2-3, with TRBD2 matching over 9 bases. With 2 bases clipped from V and 5 bases from J, the junction kept 8 bases outside the gene matches. Germline V gives CDR1 SGHNT, CDR2 YENEEA. CDR3 length equals 16 residues. CDR3 residues: CASSLLAGLAGDTQYF. The CDR3 DNA follows: TGTGCCAGCAGCTTACTAGCGGGACTAGCTGGAGATACGCAGTATTTT. Together with reference TRBV11-3 and TRBJ2-3, the CDR3 gives the full variable domain: EAGVVQSPRYKIIEKKQPVAFWCNPISGHNTLYWYLQNLGQGPELLIRYENEEAVDDSQLPKDRFSAERLKGVDSTLKIQPAELGDSAVYLCASSLLAGLAGDTQYFGPGTRLTVL.

About this clonotype: Germline is not matched at one junction end, which may reflect a read error. CDR3 coding DNA: TGCAGTGCCCTAGATTCAGAGACCCAGCACTTC. Translated, it gives CSALDSETQHF. The chain carries TRBV20-1 and TRBJ2-5, with D unresolved. Germline V gene lookup returns CDR1 DFQATT and CDR2 SNEGSKA (reference sequence). The CDR3 consists of 11 residues.

This clonotype was observed many times. The chain combines TRBV15 with TRBJ2-3; 7 bases are shared with TRBD2. V gave up 1 base and J gave up 4 bases; unmatched junction bases: 2. This CDR3 spans 14 amino acids. CDR1 and CDR2 from the germline V gene are LNHNV and YYDKDF (reference sequence). The CDR3 region is CATSRGLAADTQYF. The CDR3 bases are TGTGCCACCAGCAGAGGGCTAGCGGCAGATACGCAGTATTTT.

This clonotype was detected ten times or more. This chain joins TRBV18 and TRBJ2-7, with D possibly being TRBD2 (5 bases). The CDR3 spans 12 residues. CDR1 is KGHSH and CDR2 is LQKENI in the germline V gene. V dropped 3 bases and J dropped 5 bases, with 8 bases sitting between them. For the CDR3, the DNA is TGTGCCAGCTCACCTACAGCGGACGAGCAGTACTTC. Amino acids: CASSPTADEQYF.

This clonotype was found many times. The V gene is TRBV5-1, the J gene TRBJ2-1, with 7 nucleotides matching TRBD2. This CDR3 comprises 20 residues. Germline assignment: CDR1 SGHRS and CDR2 YFSETQ. Unmatched junction bases numbered 17, after V lost 2 bases and J lost 0 bases. DNA for the CDR3: TGCGCCAGCAGCTTCCCTTCAGCGGGACCCTGGTGGAGCTCCTACAATGAGCAGTTCTTC. This encodes CASSFPSAGPWWSSYNEQFF.

This clonotype was counted at least ten times. This chain uses TRBV20-1 with TRBJ2-7; the match to TRBD1 covers 9 bases. Germline V lookup: CDR1 DFQATT, CDR2 SNEGSKA (reference sequence). The CDR3 is 13 residues long. V lost 6 bases and J lost 2; bases outside the gene matches: 5. The CDR3 here is CSARDRVTYEQYF. The DNA for the CDR3 is TGCAGTGCGAGGGACAGGGTAACCTACGAGCAGTACTTC.

This clonotype was counted between two and nine times. The V gene is TRBV20-1, the J gene TRBJ2-7, with TRBD2 matching 9 bases. V was clipped by 2 bases and J by 1 base; unmatched bases: 3. CDR3 size: 14 residues. Germline CDR1 reads DFQATT; CDR2 reads SNEGSKA (reference sequence). The CDR3 protein is CSARLAGTSYEQYF. CDR3 bases: TGCAGTGCTAGACTAGCGGGAACTTCCTACGAGCAGTACTTC.

This clonotype was recorded a few times. One end of the junction varies from germline; a read error may be responsible. The gene calls are TRBV27 and TRBJ2-2, with 8 positions matching TRBD2. Germline CDR1 and CDR2: MNHEY and SMNVEV (reference sequence). The length of the CDR3 is 18 residues. The CDR3 nucleotides read TGTGCCGGCAGTCCTTCGGGTTTGGCGCGGGAGGTGACCGGGGAGCTGTTTTTT. Its protein is CAGSPSGLAREVTGELFF.

This clonotype was observed at least ten times. J is TRBJ1-5 and V is TRBV20-1; 7 bases fit TRBD1. Trimming at V came to 2 bases and at J to 1 base, leaving 5 bases not matched to a gene. Germline V CDR1 and CDR2: DFQATT, SNEGSKA (reference sequence). The CDR3 has 15 residues. This chain's CDR3 is CSARPPQGSNQPQHF. CDR3 bases: TGCAGTGCTAGACCACCACAGGGGAGCAATCAGCCCCAGCATTTT.

This clonotype appeared many times. This chain links TRBV12-3 or TRBV12-4 with TRBJ2-3; TRBD1 matches at 7 bases. The CDR3 is 12 residues long. V lost 5 bases to trimming and J lost 14 bases; unmatched junction nucleotides: 10. CDR3 nucleotide sequence: TGTGCCAGCAGTCCACGGACAGGCGCCACGTATTTT. Its translation: CASSPRTGATYF.

The sample holds a few counts of this clonotype. The chain links TRBV5-6 to TRBJ1-3, with D tentatively TRBD1 (5 bases). Trimming took off 4 bases at V and 1 base at J, with 12 bases between the two ends. Germline V lookup: CDR1 SGHDT, CDR2 YYEEEE. There are 15 residues in the CDR3. The CDR3 here is CASSDRDGSGNTIYF. CDR3 DNA: TGTGCCAGCAGCGACCGGGACGGTTCTGGAAACACCATATATTTT. The complete variable domain, with remaining parts taken from reference TRBV5-6 and TRBJ1-3, reads DAGVTQSPTHLIKTRGQQVTLRCSPKSGHDTVSWYQQALGQGPQFIFQYYEEEERQRGNFPDRFSGHQFPNYSSELNVNALLLGDSALYLCASSDRDGSGNTIYFGEGSWLTVV.

This clonotype was detected ten times or more. V gene TRBV11-2 combines with J gene TRBJ2-5; TRBD2 is a possible D gene (5 bases). V was cut by 4 bases and J by 4 bases, with 19 bases left in between. Germline-derived CDR1 and CDR2 are SGHAT and FQNNGV. This CDR3 has 16 amino acids. The DNA for the CDR3 is TGTGCCAGCAGCTCCCTACGTTTGGTAGCGCCAGAGACCCAGTACTTC. This gives the protein CASSSLRLVAPETQYF.

This clonotype was found many times. This chain joins TRBV30 and TRBJ1-5; D is possibly TRBD1 (5 bases). V lost 2 bases and J lost 6, with 17 bases in between. The germline V gene encodes CDR1 GTSNPN and CDR2 SVGIG (reference sequence). This CDR3 is built from 15 residues. CDR3: CAWSSGRGMSQPQHF. The CDR3 DNA reads as TGTGCCTGGAGTAGCGGACGGGGGATGAGTCAGCCCCAGCATTTT. Looking up the rest from reference TRBV30 and TRBJ1-5 gives the full variable domain: SQTIHQWPATLVQPVGSPLSLECTVEGTSNPNLYWYRQAAGRGLQLLFYSVGIGQISSEVPQNLSASRPQDRQFILSSKKLLLSDSGFYLCAWSSGRGMSQPQHFGDGTRLSIL.

The chain uses TRBV20-1 and TRBJ2-6; no clear D. With 1 base removed from V and 4 bases from J, the gap between germline ends came to 11 bases. The CDR3 has 15 residues. The germline gives CDR1 DFQATT, CDR2 SNEGSKA (reference sequence). The CDR3 nucleotides read TGCAGTGCTAGAGGTGCAGGCAGAGGGGCCAACGTCCTGACTTTC. It translates to CSARGAGRGANVLTF.

This clonotype appeared a few times. CDR3 residues: CASSPRTGATNEKLFF. The CDR3 DNA follows: TGTGCCAGCTCACCACGGACAGGGGCAACTAATGAAAAACTGTTTTTT. V usage is TRBV18 and J usage is TRBJ1-4; 9 bases agree with TRBD1. Germline loops: CDR1 KGHSH, CDR2 LQKENI. J was trimmed by 0 bases and V by 1 base; bases with no gene match: 0. The CDR3 is 16 amino acids.

This clonotype was observed many times. The chain has TRBV10-3 and TRBJ2-7, with 8 bases identical to TRBD2. CDR3 length equals 15 residues. Germline assignment: CDR1 ENHRY and CDR2 SYGVKD. J gave up 3 bases and V 2 bases, and 6 bases lay outside the gene matches. The CDR3 reads CAISEQSGRSYEQYF. The CDR3 DNA sequence: TGTGCCATCAGTGAGCAAAGCGGGAGAAGCTACGAGCAGTACTTC.

This clonotype was seen at least ten times. The chain employs TRBV3-1 and TRBJ1-2, with D possibly TRBD1 on 5 matching bases. Germline CDR1 reads LGHDT; CDR2 reads YNNKEL (reference sequence). This CDR3 is 18 amino acids long. V was cut by 0 bases and J by 2 bases, with 19 bases left in between. The CDR3 DNA reads as TGTGCCAGCAGCCAAGACTTTGAGACAGAGACCGCGAACTATGGCTACACCTTC. This sequence encodes CASSQDFETETANYGYTF.

The chain employs TRBV28 and TRBJ2-5, with 9 nucleotides matching TRBD1. The V gene's germline CDR1 is MDHEN and CDR2 SYDVKM. The CDR3 is 16 residues long. The V and J ends lost 5 bases and 0 bases, in that order; junction bases with no gene match: 7. CDR3 sequence: CASSQPGTGNQETQYF. The CDR3 DNA is TGTGCCAGCAGTCAACCCGGGACAGGGAACCAAGAGACCCAGTACTTC.

In its sample, this clonotype was seen a few times. The rearrangement uses TRBV28 and TRBJ2-7, with 9 bases lining up with TRBD2. The trim removed 5 bases at V and 9 bases at J, leaving 11 bases unmatched. Germline values: CDR1 MDHEN, CDR2 SYDVKM. The CDR3 runs 14 residues. The CDR3 region has the DNA TGTGCCAGCAGTCCGGGACTAGCAGTTCGGGGGCAGTACTTC. Protein product: CASSPGLAVRGQYF.

The chain carries TRBV4-1 and TRBJ2-5; D is perhaps TRBD2 (5 bases). Trimming removed 3 bases at V and 2 bases at J, with 13 bases between. Germline CDR1 and CDR2: MGHRA and YSYEKL. The CDR3 runs 15 residues. The CDR3 bases are TGCGCCAGCAGCCAGGGTGGAGGAATTCAAGAGACCCAGTACTTC. This translates into CASSQGGGIQETQYF.

The chain combines TRBV20-1 with TRBJ1-5, with D perhaps TRBD1 (5 bases). The CDR3 extends over 14 amino acids. CDR1 is DFQATT and CDR2 is SNEGSKA in the germline V gene (reference sequence). V was shortened by 3 bases and J by 5 bases, with 14 bases between the two germline ends. In DNA form, the CDR3 reads TGCAGTGCTAGGACGGGGGGTGTTGATCAGCCCCAGCATTTT. Protein: CSARTGGVDQPQHF.